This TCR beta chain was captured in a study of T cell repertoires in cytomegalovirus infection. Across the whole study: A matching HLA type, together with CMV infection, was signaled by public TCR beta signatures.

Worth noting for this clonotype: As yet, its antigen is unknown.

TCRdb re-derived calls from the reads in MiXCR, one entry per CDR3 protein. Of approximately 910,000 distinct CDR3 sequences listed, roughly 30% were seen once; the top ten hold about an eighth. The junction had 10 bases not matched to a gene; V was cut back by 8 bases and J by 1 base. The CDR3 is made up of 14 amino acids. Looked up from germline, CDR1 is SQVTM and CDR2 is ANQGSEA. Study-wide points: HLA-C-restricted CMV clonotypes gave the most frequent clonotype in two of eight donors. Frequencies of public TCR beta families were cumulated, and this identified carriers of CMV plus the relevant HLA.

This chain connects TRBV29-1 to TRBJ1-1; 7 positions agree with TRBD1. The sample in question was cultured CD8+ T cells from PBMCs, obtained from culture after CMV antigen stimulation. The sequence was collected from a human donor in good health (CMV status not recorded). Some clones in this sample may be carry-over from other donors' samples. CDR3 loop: CSSFPGTENTEAFF. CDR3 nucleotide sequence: TGCAGCTCTTTTCCCGGGACAGAGAACACTGAAGCTTTCTTT.